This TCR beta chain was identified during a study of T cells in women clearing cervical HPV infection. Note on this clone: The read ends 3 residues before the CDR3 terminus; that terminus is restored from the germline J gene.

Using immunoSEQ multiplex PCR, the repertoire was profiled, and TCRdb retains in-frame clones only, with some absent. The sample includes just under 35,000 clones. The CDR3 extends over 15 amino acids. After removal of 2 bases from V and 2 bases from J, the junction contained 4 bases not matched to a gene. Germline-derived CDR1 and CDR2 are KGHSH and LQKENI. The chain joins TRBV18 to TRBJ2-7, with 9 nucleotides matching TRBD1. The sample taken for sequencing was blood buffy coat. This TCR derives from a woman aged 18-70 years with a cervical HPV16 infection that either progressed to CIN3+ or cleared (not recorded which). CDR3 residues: CASSPAGTGTYEQYF. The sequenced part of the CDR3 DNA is TGTGCCAGCTCACCAGCCGGGACAGGGACCTACGAG. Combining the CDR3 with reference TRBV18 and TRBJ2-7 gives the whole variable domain NAGVMQNPRHLVRRRGQEARLRCSPMKGHSHVYWYRQLPEEGLKFMVYLQKENIIDESGMPKERFSAEFPKEGPSILRIQQVVRGDSAAYFCASSPAGTGTYEQYFGPGTRLTVT.